This is a list of T cell receptor beta chains from one sample in a study of blood T cell repertoires in COVID-19. Clones were read by immunoSEQ multiplex PCR, and TCRdb kept only the in-frame ones, dropping some. The table records over 30,000 clones, around 75% of them present only once. Sequenced material: peripheral blood. Receptors originate from a man older than 75 with active or convalescent COVID-19. CDR3s include the opening cysteine and the closing phenylalanine or tryptophan. The D gene is left open where the match is weak. Part of the rows lack a size; the others show once, few, many or a class for expanded clones.

size: once; V: TRBV28; D: TRBD1; J: TRBJ1-5; CDR3: CASSFDTGGEGYESNQPQHF; DNA: TGTGCCAGCAGTTTTGACACAGGGGGCGAAGGGTATGAGAGCAATCAGCCCCAGCATTTT
size: NA; V: TRBV28; D: NA; J: TRBJ2-7; CDR3: CASSPPGSYEQYF; DNA: TGTGCCAGCAGTCCCCCGGGCTCCTACGAGCAGTACTTC
size: NA; V: TRBV24-1; D: TRBD2; J: TRBJ2-5; CDR3: CATSDYGTNQETQYF; DNA: TGTGCCACCAGTGATTACGGGACTAACCAAGAGACCCAGTACTTC
size: NA; V: TRBV2; D: TRBD2; J: TRBJ2-1; CDR3: CASRTTSDEQFF; DNA: TGTGCCAGCAGGACTACTAGCGATGAGCAGTTCTTC
size: NA; V: TRBV5-4; D: TRBD1; J: TRBJ1-2; CDR3: CASSLPGTGVGYTF; DNA: TGTGCCAGCAGCCTGCCGGGGACAGGGGTTGGCTACACCTTC
size: few; V: TRBV30; D: NA; J: TRBJ2-7; CDR3: CALSRGGEQYF; DNA: TGTGCCTTGAGTCGGGGAGGCGAGCAGTACTTC
size: NA; V: TRBV28; D: NA; J: TRBJ2-1; CDR3: CASSLSASYEQFF; DNA: TGTGCCAGCAGTTTATCGGCTAGTTATGAGCAGTTCTTC
size: NA; V: TRBV28; D: TRBD1; J: TRBJ1-2; CDR3: CASRRQGQGYGYTF; DNA: TGTGCCAGCAGACGGCAGGGACAGGGGTATGGCTACACCTTC
size: NA; V: TRBV30; D: NA; J: TRBJ1-2; CDR3: CAWSVGALRSSNYGYTF; DNA: TGTGCCTGGAGTGTGGGGGCCCTTAGAAGCTCTAACTATGGCTACACCTTC
size: NA; V: TRBV19; D: NA; J: TRBJ2-5; CDR3: CASGDNRFDETQYF; DNA: TGTGCCAGTGGAGACAACAGGTTCGACGAGACCCAGTACTTC
size: NA; V: TRBV5-4; D: NA; J: TRBJ2-5; CDR3: CASSLLGSQETQYF; DNA: TGTGCCAGCAGCTTGCTGGGCAGCCAAGAGACCCAGTACTTC
size: NA; V: TRBV18; D: NA; J: TRBJ1-3; CDR3: CASSPPSGNTIYF; DNA: TGTGCCAGCTCACCACCATCGGGAAACACCATATATTTT
size: NA; V: TRBV11-2; D: NA; J: TRBJ2-2; CDR3: CASSLAGAVGELFF; DNA: TGTGCCAGCAGCTTAGCGGGAGCGGTCGGGGAGCTGTTTTTT
size: NA; V: TRBV19; D: NA; J: TRBJ1-1; CDR3: CASSDNGPGHTEAFF; DNA: TGTGCCAGTAGCGATAACGGCCCGGGTCACACTGAAGCTTTCTTT
size: NA; V: TRBV18; D: NA; J: TRBJ1-5; CDR3: CASSPGVTQPQHF; DNA: TGTGCCAGCTCACCCGGGGTCACTCAGCCCCAGCATTTT
size: NA; V: TRBV6-5; D: TRBD1; J: TRBJ2-5; CDR3: CASSYWSRGLETQYF; DNA: TGTGCCAGCAGTTACTGGAGCAGGGGGTTGGAGACCCAGTACTTC
size: NA; V: TRBV7-8; D: NA; J: TRBJ1-5; CDR3: CASSSLLVFGQYSNQPQHF; DNA: TGTGCCAGCAGTTCCTTATTAGTATTCGGACAGTATAGCAATCAGCCCCAGCATTTT